Shown below are 21 T cell receptor beta chains from a single sample sequenced in a study of OX40 agonist ivuxolimab in advanced cancers. The repertoire was sequenced with immunoSEQ multiplex PCR; TCRdb's copy has only in-frame clones and lacks some. The sample lists tens of thousands of clones, about 87% occurring once. The sequencing here drew on CD4+ or CD8+ T cells sorted from blood, taken in a trial of the OX40 agonist ivuxolimab. The receptors originated from an adult with an advanced solid tumor such as melanoma, head and neck, liver or kidney cancer.

The V gene is TRBV5-1, the J gene TRBJ1-2; TRBD1 might be the D (5 bases). The CDR3 sequence is 14 residues long. Germline CDR1 and CDR2: SGHRS and YFSETQ. V shed 0 bases and J shed 4 bases, with 10 bases lying between them. CDR3 residues: CASSLEGAGYGYTF. As DNA, the CDR3 is TGCGCCAGCAGCTTGGAAGGGGCGGGCTATGGCTACACCTTC. Using reference TRBV5-1 and TRBJ1-2 for the parts outside the CDR3, the full variable domain is KAGVTQTPRYLIKTRGQQVTLSCSPISGHRSVSWYQQTPGQGLQFLFEYFSETQRNKGNFPGRFSGRQFSNSRSEMNVSTLELGDSALYLCASSLEGAGYGYTFGSGTRLTVV.

This clone was seen just once. This chain connects TRBV2 to TRBJ1-3, with D possibly matching TRBD1 (5 bases). This CDR3 is 15 amino acids long. Germline assignment: CDR1 SNHLY and CDR2 FYNNEI. V was trimmed by 2 bases and J by 6 bases, leaving 14 bases between them. The CDR3 DNA follows: TGTGCCAGCAGTGAACTGGCAGGGAATGCAAACACCATATATTTT. It encodes CASSELAGNANTIYF.

As regards this clone: A read error may account for a junction end that differs from germline. This sample includes further DNA sequences coding for the same CDR3. The chain carries TRBV2 and TRBJ1-5, with a tentative D call TRBD1 (6 bases). The CDR3 spans 13 residues. The V gene's germline CDR1 is SNHLY and CDR2 FYNNEI. The CDR3 nucleotides are TGTGCCAGCAGTAGGGACACCATCCAGCCCCAACATTTT. This encodes CASSRDTIQPQHF.

V is TRBV5-1 and J is TRBJ2-5; TRBD2 matches 11 bases. Germline lookup yields CDR1 SGHRS and CDR2 YFSETQ. The CDR3 length is 16 residues. The V gene end was trimmed by 0 bases and the J gene end by 2 bases; junction bases not matched to a gene: 3. The CDR3 is CASSLEVAGGQETQYF. CDR3 nucleotides: TGCGCCAGCAGCTTGGAGGTAGCGGGAGGGCAAGAGACCCAGTACTTC.

The chain joins TRBV27 to TRBJ2-3; D call uncertain. This CDR3 contains 12 residues. Looked up from germline, CDR1 is MNHEY and CDR2 is SMNVEV (reference sequence). V lost 10 bases to trimming and J lost 6 bases, with 14 bases between them. CDR3 nucleotides: TGTGCCACCGGAACGGCTGCGGATACGCAGTATTTT. It encodes CATGTAADTQYF.

The table lists this clone with a few counts. V usage is TRBV4-1 and J usage is TRBJ1-1; D unclear. V shed 1 base and J shed 0 bases, with 6 bases lying between them. CDR1 and CDR2 from the germline V gene are MGHRA and YSYEKL. The CDR3 has 14 amino acids. CDR3 DNA sequence: TGCGCCAGCAGCCAAGTAACGATGAACACTGAAGCTTTCTTT. Its protein product is CASSQVTMNTEAFF.

The rearrangement joins TRBV19 to TRBJ2-2; D gene unclear. Trimming took off 3 bases at V and 4 bases at J, with 3 bases between the two ends. The germline V gene encodes CDR1 LNHDA and CDR2 SQIVND (reference sequence). This CDR3 region has 12 residues. The CDR3 reads CASSIPTGELFF. DNA of the CDR3: TGTGCCAGTAGTATCCCCACCGGGGAGCTGTTTTTT.

The sample holds a few counts of this clone. J is TRBJ2-2 and V is TRBV19; tentatively, D is TRBD2 (6 bases). Trimming removed 5 bases at V and 4 bases at J, with 23 bases between. The CDR3 runs 18 residues. Per germline, CDR1 LNHDA and CDR2 SQIVND (reference sequence). This CDR3 reads CASSASSVLIYSTGELFF. CDR3 nucleotides: TGTGCCAGTAGTGCCTCTAGCGTCCTAATTTATAGCACCGGGGAGCTGTTTTTT.

V and J are TRBV19 and TRBJ2-1, with 8 bases matching TRBD1. J was trimmed by 7 bases and V by 3 bases; bases with no gene match: 2. Germline V gene sequence: CDR1 LNHDA, CDR2 SQIVND (reference sequence). CDR3 size: 13 residues. The CDR3 coding sequence is TGTGCCAGTAGTATGGGACAGGTTAATGAGCAGTTCTTC. Translating it yields CASSMGQVNEQFF.

As to this clone: Mismatch with germline at one junction end may stem from a read error. The chain has TRBV11-2 and TRBJ1-1; no firm D call. CDR1 is SGHAT, CDR2 FQNNGV, per germline. The CDR3 covers 13 residues. CDR3 region: CASSLVEKVEAFF. CDR3 bases: TGTGCCAGCAGTTTAGTAGAGAAAGTAGAAGCTTTCTTT.

This rearrangement joins TRBV9 to TRBJ1-6, with 8 nucleotides matching TRBD1. CDR3 length equals 15 residues. With V trimmed by 3 bases and J by 7 bases, 6 bases remained unmatched. Germline-derived CDR1 and CDR2 are SGDLS and YYNGEE. In nucleotides, the CDR3 is TGTGCCAGCAGCGACGAACAGGGGGGCAATTCACCCCTCCACTTT. This codes for CASSDEQGGNSPLHF.

A single count supports this clone. The chain links TRBV9 to TRBJ2-2, with D unresolved. Germline-derived CDR1 and CDR2 are SGDLS and YYNGEE. Trimming left V 4 bases short and J 6 bases short, with 10 bases between. This CDR3 is built from 13 residues. The CDR3 sequence: CASSLSVSGELFF. The DNA for the CDR3 is TGTGCCAGCAGCTTGAGCGTTTCCGGGGAGCTGTTTTTT.

The chain has TRBV6-5 and TRBJ2-3; D unresolved. The CDR3 is 13 residues long. V lost 6 bases and J lost 2, with 9 bases in between. Per germline, CDR1 MNHEY and CDR2 SVGAGI. CDR3 loop: CASSLTYTDTQYF. In DNA form, the CDR3 reads TGTGCCAGCAGCCTCACTTACACAGATACGCAGTATTTT.

J is TRBJ2-3 and V is TRBV7-9, with TRBD2 matching 12 bases. The CDR3 runs to 17 residues. Germline-derived CDR1 and CDR2 are SEHNR and FQNEAQ (reference sequence). The trim removed 4 bases at V and 8 bases at J, leaving 13 bases unmatched. CDR3 nucleotide sequence: TGTGCCAGCAGCTCAGGGGGTGGACTAGCGGGATACGGTACGCAGTATTTT. It is translated as CASSSGGGLAGYGTQYF.

This clone has a handful of counts. The rearrangement uses TRBV18 and TRBJ1-1; no clear D. Germline V gene lookup returns CDR1 KGHSH and CDR2 LQKENI. This CDR3 is 13 amino acids long. Trimming cost V 2 bases and J 0 bases, with 4 bases left between them. The chain's CDR3 is CASSPSMNTEAFF. The CDR3 bases are TGTGCCAGCTCACCAAGCATGAACACTGAAGCTTTCTTT. Drawing the rest from reference TRBV18 and TRBJ1-1, the complete variable domain is NAGVMQNPRHLVRRRGQEARLRCSPMKGHSHVYWYRQLPEEGLKFMVYLQKENIIDESGMPKERFSAEFPKEGPSILRIQQVVRGDSAAYFCASSPSMNTEAFFGQGTRLTVV.

The genes are TRBV19 and TRBJ2-1; TRBD2 matches at 7 bases. The CDR3 is made up of 14 amino acids. V lost 10 bases, J lost 0 bases, and 6 bases stayed unmatched. CDR1 is LNHDA and CDR2 is SQIVND in the germline V gene (reference sequence). The CDR3 protein is CATGDYYSYNEQFF. In DNA, the CDR3 is TGTGCCACCGGGGACTATTACTCCTACAATGAGCAGTTCTTC. Filled out from reference TRBV19 and TRBJ2-1, the complete variable domain reads DGGITQSPKYLFRKEGQNVTLSCEQNLNHDAMYWYRQDPGQGLRLIYYSQIVNDFQKGDIAEGYSVSREKKESFPLTVTSAQKNPTAFYLCATGDYYSYNEQFFGPGTRLTVL.

The chain joins TRBV6-1 to TRBJ2-2, with D hard to call. The CDR3 length is 15 residues. Germline values: CDR1 MNHNS, CDR2 SASEGT. With 9 bases removed from V and 4 bases from J, the gap between germline ends came to 18 bases. In nucleotides, the CDR3 is TGTGCCAGTTTACCCGGTCGCCGGGCCACCGGGGAGCTGTTTTTT. This encodes CASLPGRRATGELFF.

V is TRBV30 and J is TRBJ1-2; D is uncertain. V gave up 0 bases and J gave up 4 bases, with 15 bases separating them. Germline CDR1 and CDR2: GTSNPN and SVGIG (reference sequence). The CDR3 contains 15 residues. For the CDR3, the DNA is TGTGCCTGGAGTGTAAAGGCATCCGGAGGCTATGGCTACACCTTC. Protein: CAWSVKASGGYGYTF. The whole variable domain, filled in from reference TRBV30 and TRBJ1-2, reads SQTIHQWPATLVQPVGSPLSLECTVEGTSNPNLYWYRQAAGRGLQLLFYSVGIGQISSEVPQNLSASRPQDRQFILSSKKLLLSDSGFYLCAWSVKASGGYGYTFGSGTRLTVV.

The J gene is TRBJ2-1, the V gene TRBV6-5; no definite D call. This CDR3 has 15 residues. Germline V CDR1 and CDR2: MNHEY, SVGAGI. V was clipped by 2 bases and J by 4 bases, with 12 bases between them. CDR3 nucleotide sequence: TGTGCCAGCAGTTACAGTAGAGACACTTACAATGAGCAGTTCTTC. It is translated as CASSYSRDTYNEQFF.

The chain uses TRBV30 and TRBJ2-3, with TRBD1 matching 8 bases. J was trimmed by 1 base and V by 5 bases; bases with no gene match: 5. CDR1 and CDR2 from the germline V gene are GTSNPN and SVGIG (reference sequence). This CDR3 is built from 14 residues. This chain's CDR3 is CAWQGAWGTDTQYF. Written as DNA, the CDR3 is TGTGCCTGGCAGGGGGCTTGGGGCACAGATACGCAGTATTTT.

This clone was observed once. The chain uses TRBV7-8 and TRBJ2-1; 7 bases are shared with TRBD2. The J segment lost 12 bases and the V segment lost 2 bases, leaving 13 bases of the junction unmatched. In germline, CDR1 is SGHVS, CDR2 FQNEAQ. The CDR3 covers 15 residues. This CDR3 is CASSLSSGKLFGQFF. DNA for the CDR3: TGTGCCAGCAGCTTAAGCAGCGGGAAGTTATTTGGGCAGTTCTTC.